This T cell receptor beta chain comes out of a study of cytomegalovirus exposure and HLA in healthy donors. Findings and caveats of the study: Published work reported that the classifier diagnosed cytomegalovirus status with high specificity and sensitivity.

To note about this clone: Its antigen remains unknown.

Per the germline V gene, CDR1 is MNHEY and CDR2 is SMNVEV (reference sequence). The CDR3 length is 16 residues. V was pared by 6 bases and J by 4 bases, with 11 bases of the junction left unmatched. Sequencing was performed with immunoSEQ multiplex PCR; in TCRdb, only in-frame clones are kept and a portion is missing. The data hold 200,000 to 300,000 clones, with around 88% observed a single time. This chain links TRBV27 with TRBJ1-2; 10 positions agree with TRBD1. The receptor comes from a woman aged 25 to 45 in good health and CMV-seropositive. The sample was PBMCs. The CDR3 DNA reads TGTGCCAGCAGCCGGGACAGGGGCAGTTCGGGCTATGGCTACACCTTC. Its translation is CASSRDRGSSGYGYTF.